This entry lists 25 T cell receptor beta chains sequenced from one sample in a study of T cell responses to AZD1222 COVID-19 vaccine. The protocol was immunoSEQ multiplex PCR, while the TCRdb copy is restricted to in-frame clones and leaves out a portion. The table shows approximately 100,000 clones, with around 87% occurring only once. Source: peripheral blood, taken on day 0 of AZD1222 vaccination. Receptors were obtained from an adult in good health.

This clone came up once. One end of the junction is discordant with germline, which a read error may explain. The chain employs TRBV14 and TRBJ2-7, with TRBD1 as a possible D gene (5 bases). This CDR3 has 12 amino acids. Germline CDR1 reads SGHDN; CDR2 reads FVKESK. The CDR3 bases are TGTGCCAGCAGCCAATTCCGACAGACCCCCCTTTTC. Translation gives CASSQFRQTPLF.

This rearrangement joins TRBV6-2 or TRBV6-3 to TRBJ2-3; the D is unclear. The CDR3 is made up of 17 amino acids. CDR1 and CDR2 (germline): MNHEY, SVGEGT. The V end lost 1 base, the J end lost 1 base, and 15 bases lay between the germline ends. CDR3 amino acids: CASSYYGLGAGTDTQYF. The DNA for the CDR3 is TGTGCCAGCAGTTACTATGGGCTCGGCGCAGGCACAGATACGCAGTATTTT.

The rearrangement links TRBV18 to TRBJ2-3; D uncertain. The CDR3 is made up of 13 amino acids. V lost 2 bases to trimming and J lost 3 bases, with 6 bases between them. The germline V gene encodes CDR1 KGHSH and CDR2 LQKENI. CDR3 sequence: CASSPTRTDTQYF. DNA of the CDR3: TGTGCCAGCTCACCAACGAGGACAGATACGCAGTATTTT.

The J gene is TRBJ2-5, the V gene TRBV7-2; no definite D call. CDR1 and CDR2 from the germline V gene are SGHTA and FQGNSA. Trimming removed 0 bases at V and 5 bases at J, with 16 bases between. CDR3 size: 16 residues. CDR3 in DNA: TGTGCCAGCAGCTTAGCGCCTACCACCTTCGGGGAGACCCAGTACTTC. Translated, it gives CASSLAPTTFGETQYF.

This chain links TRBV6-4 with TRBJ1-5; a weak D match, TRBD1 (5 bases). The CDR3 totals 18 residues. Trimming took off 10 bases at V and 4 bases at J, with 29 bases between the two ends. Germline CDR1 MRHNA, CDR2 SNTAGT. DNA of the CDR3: TGTGCCATCGTCGTAAGGGACTTCCCCCCTTGGGGAAATCAGCCCCAGCATTTT. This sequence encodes CAIVVRDFPPWGNQPQHF.

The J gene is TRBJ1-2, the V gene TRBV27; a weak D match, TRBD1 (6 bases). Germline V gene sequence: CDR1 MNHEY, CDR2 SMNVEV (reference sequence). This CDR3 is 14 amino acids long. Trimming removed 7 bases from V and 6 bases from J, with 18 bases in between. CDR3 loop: CASKGGRGGDGYTF. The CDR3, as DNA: TGTGCCAGCAAAGGAGGCAGGGGTGGGGATGGCTACACCTTC.

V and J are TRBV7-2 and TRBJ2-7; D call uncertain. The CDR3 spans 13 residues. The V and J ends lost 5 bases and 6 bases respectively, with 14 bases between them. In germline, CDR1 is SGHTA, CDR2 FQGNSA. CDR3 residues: CASSNKHWGEQYF. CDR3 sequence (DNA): TGTGCCAGCAGCAACAAACATTGGGGCGAGCAGTACTTC.

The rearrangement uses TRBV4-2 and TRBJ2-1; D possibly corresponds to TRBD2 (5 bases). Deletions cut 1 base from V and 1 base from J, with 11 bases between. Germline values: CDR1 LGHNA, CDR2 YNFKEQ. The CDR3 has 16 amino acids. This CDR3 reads CASSQAYSVSYNEQFF. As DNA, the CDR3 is TGTGCCAGCAGCCAAGCATATAGCGTATCCTACAATGAGCAGTTCTTC.

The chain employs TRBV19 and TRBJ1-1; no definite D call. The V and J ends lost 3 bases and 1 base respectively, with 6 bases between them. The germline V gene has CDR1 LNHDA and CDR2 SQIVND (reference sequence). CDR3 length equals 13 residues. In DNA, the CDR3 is TGTGCCAGTAGTATGCTTCAGAACACTGAAGCTTTCTTT. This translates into CASSMLQNTEAFF.

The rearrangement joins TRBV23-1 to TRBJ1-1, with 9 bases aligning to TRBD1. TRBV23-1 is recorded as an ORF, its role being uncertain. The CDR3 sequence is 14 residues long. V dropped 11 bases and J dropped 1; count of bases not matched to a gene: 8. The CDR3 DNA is TGCGCCCCCATGGCGGGACAGGGGAACACTGAAGCTTTCTTT. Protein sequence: CAPMAGQGNTEAFF.

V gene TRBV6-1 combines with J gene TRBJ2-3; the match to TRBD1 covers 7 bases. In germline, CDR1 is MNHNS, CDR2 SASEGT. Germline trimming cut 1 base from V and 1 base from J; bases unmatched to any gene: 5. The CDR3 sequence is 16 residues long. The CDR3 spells CASSEGGGQGTDTQYF. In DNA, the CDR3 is TGTGCCAGCAGTGAAGGGGGTGGACAGGGCACAGATACGCAGTATTTT.

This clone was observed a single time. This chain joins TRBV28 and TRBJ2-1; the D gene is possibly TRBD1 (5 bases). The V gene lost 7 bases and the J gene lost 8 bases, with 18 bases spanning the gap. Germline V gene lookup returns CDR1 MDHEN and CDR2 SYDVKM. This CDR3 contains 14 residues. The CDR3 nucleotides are TGTGCCAGCATGGGGCGGCCCGGGCCCGATGAGCAGTTCTTC. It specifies CASMGRPGPDEQFF.

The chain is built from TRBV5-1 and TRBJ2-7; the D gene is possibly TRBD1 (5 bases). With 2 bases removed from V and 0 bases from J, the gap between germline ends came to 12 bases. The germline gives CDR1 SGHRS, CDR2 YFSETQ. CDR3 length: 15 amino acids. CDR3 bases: TGCGCCAGCAGCTTCCACACAGGAATCTCCTACGAGCAGTACTTC. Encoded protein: CASSFHTGISYEQYF.

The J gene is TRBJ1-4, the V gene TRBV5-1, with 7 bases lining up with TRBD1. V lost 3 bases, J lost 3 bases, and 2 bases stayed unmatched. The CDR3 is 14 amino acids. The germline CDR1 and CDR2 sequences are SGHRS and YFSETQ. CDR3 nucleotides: TGCGCCAGCAGCTCCGGACAGGCTAATGAAAAACTGTTTTTT. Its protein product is CASSSGQANEKLFF. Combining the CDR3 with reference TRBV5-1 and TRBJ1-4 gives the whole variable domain KAGVTQTPRYLIKTRGQQVTLSCSPISGHRSVSWYQQTPGQGLQFLFEYFSETQRNKGNFPGRFSGRQFSNSRSEMNVSTLELGDSALYLCASSSGQANEKLFFGSGTQLSVL.

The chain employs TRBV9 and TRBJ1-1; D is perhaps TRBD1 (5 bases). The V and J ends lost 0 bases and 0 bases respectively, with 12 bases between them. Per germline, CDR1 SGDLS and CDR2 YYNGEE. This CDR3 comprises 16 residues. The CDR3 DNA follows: TGTGCCAGCAGCGTAGGGGCAGGGCACGTGAACACTGAAGCTTTCTTT. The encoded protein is CASSVGAGHVNTEAFF. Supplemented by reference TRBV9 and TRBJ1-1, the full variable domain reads DSGVTQTPKHLITATGQRVTLRCSPRSGDLSVYWYQQSLDQGLQFLIQYYNGEERAKGNILERFSAQQFPDLHSELNLSSLELGDSALYFCASSVGAGHVNTEAFFGQGTRLTVV.

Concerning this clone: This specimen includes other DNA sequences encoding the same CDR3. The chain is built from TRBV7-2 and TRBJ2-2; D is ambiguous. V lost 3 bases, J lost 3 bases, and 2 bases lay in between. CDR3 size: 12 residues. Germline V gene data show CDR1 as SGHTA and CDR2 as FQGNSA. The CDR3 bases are TGTGCCAGCAGCTTGGACACCGGGGAGCTGTTTTTT. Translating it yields CASSLDTGELFF. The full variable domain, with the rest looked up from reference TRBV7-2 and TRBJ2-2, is GAGVSQSPSNKVTEKGKDVELRCDPISGHTALYWYRQSLGQGLEFLIYFQGNSAPDKSGLPSDRFSAERTGGSVSTLTIQRTQQEDSAVYLCASSLDTGELFFGEGSRLTVL.

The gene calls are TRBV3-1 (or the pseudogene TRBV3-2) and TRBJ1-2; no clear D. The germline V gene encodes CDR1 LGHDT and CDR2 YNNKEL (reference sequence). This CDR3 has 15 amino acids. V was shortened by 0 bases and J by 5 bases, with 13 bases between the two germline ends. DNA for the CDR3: TGTGCCAGCAGCCAAGAGGCACCTTTCCTTTATGGCTACACCTTC. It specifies CASSQEAPFLYGYTF.

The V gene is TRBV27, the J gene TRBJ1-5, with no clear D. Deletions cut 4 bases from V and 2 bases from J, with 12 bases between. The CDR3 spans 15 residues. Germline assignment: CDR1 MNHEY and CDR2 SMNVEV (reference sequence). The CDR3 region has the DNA TGTGCCAGCAGTTCAGCGCCGTGGGGCAATCAGCCCCAGCATTTT. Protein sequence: CASSSAPWGNQPQHF.

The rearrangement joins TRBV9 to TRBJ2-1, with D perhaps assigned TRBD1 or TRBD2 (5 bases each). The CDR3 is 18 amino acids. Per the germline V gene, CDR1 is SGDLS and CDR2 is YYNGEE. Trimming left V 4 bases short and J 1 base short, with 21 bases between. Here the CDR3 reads CASSSSGTALGSYNEQFF. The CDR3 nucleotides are TGTGCCAGCAGCTCATCCGGGACCGCACTAGGGTCCTACAATGAGCAGTTCTTC.

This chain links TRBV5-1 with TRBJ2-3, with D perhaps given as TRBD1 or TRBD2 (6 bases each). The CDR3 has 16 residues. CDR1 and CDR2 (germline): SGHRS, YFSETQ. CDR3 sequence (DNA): TGCGCAACCTCCGGGGGCCGGTTGGATGGCACAGATACGCAGTATTTT. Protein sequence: CATSGGRLDGTDTQYF.

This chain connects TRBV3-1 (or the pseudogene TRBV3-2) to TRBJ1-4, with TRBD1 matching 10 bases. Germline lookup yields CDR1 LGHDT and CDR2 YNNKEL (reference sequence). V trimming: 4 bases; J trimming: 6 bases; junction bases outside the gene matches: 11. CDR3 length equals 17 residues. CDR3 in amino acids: CASSRRQGARWDEKLFF. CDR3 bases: TGTGCCAGCAGCCGACGACAGGGGGCGCGATGGGATGAAAAACTGTTTTTT.

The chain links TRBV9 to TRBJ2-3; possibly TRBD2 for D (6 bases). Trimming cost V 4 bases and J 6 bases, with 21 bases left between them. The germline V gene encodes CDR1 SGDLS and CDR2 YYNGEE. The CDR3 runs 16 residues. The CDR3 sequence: CASSPRPGLGSDTQYF. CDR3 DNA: TGTGCCAGCAGCCCGAGGCCGGGACTGGGGAGTGATACGCAGTATTTT.

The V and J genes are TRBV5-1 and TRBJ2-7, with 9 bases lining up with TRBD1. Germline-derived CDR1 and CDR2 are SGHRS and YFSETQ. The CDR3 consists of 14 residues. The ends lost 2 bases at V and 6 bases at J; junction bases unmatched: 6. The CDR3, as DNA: TGCGCCAGCAGCTTATACAGGGGGCCAGGCGAGCAGTACTTC. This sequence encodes CASSLYRGPGEQYF.

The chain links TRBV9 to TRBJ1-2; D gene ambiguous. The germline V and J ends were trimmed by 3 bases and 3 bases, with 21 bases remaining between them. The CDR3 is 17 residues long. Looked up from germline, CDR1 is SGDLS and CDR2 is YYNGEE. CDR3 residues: CASSARSSLTRDYGYTF. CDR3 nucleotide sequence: TGTGCCAGCAGCGCTAGGTCCTCATTGACTCGGGACTATGGCTACACCTTC.

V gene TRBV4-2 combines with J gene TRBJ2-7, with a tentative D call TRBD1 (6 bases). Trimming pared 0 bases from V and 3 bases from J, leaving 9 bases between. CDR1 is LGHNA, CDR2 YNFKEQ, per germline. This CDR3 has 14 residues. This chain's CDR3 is CASSQDSRGYEQYF. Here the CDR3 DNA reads TGTGCCAGCAGCCAAGATTCCAGGGGCTACGAGCAGTACTTC.